This TCR beta chain was documented in a study of T cells after posttransplantation cyclophosphamide. Broader study findings: Later post-transplant blood repertoires were often dominated by donor CD8+ memory clones. Tissue-infiltrating T cells from skin or gut overlapped little with blood T cells. Recipient CMV seropositivity and CMV reactivation strongly tracked TRB clonality.

This related bone marrow graft donor gave peripheral blood on the day of marrow donation. On this clone itself: Its antigen remains unknown.

The ends were cut back, 2 bases at V and 0 bases at J, with 16 bases in the middle. Looked up from germline, CDR1 is KGHSH and CDR2 is LQKENI. The CDR3 runs 17 residues. The protocol was immunoSEQ multiplex PCR, while the TCRdb copy is restricted to in-frame clones and leaves out a portion. The data show about 52,000 clones, 85% to 95% seen once. The chain uses TRBV18 and TRBJ1-2; possibly TRBD1 for D (6 bases). The sequencing input was PBMCs. This TCR came from a woman in her 30s in good health and a related stem cell transplant donor. CDR3: CASSPIPFRGANYGYTF. CDR3 DNA: TGTGCCAGCTCACCAATACCATTCAGGGGTGCTAACTATGGCTACACCTTC.